The 9 T cell receptor beta chains in this list originate from one sample, sequenced in a study of CD4 T cells in relation to SARS-CoV-2 and coronaviruses (dated by TCRdb to the early 2020s). These receptors have no known antigen. CD4+ T cells from unexposed donors were collected before the COVID-19 pandemic (2011-2018). After about 10 days of culture, CD4+ T cells were isolated with the EasySep CD4+ T cell isolation kit. Library preparation used the immunoSEQ multiplex PCR assay. Drawn from immuneACCESS, this table holds only the in-frame rearrangements with V and J called that TCRdb kept. Clones are partly lost; checked studies trace under half to an unresolved V gene and leave the rest unexplained. The sample table shows approximately 20,000 clones, and over 70% are seen once. The top ten hold around 10% of the sample. Input material: CD4+ T cells from PBMCs, cultured in vitro. These receptors were collected from a human donor in good health.

This chain joins TRBV6-5 and TRBJ1-1; the D is unclear. This CDR3 region has 13 residues. Germline V gives CDR1 MNHEY, CDR2 SVGAGI. Between the trimmed V and J ends, which lost 9 bases and 3 bases, there was a span of 14 bases. This chain's CDR3 is CASSRTGDTEAFF. Written as DNA, the CDR3 is TGTGCCAGTAGTCGGACTGGGGACACTGAAGCTTTCTTT.

The table lists this clone with a few counts. The rearrangement links TRBV3-1 (or the pseudogene TRBV3-2) to TRBJ2-3, with D perhaps matching TRBD1 or TRBD2 (5 bases each). The germline V gene encodes CDR1 LGHDT and CDR2 YNNKEL (reference sequence). This CDR3 region has 12 residues. The V end was cut by 6 bases, the J end by 7 bases, with 11 bases between. This CDR3 reads CASRGDVYTQYF. For the CDR3, the DNA is TGTGCCAGCAGGGGGGACGTTTATACGCAGTATTTT.

This rearrangement joins TRBV6-5 to TRBJ2-3; TRBD2 might be the D (5 bases). The CDR3 is made up of 14 amino acids. Trimming removed 2 bases at V and 0 bases at J, with 6 bases between. In germline, CDR1 is MNHEY, CDR2 SVGAGI. The CDR3 loop is CASSYGGSTDTQYF. The CDR3 DNA reads TGTGCCAGCAGTTACGGCGGGAGCACAGATACGCAGTATTTT.

A single count supports this clone. This chain uses TRBV19 with TRBJ1-2, with unresolved D. This CDR3 has 14 residues. V lost 1 base to trimming and J lost 4 bases, with 10 bases between them. Germline CDR1 is LNHDA and CDR2 is SQIVND (reference sequence). The CDR3 DNA reads as TGTGCCAGTAGTATAGTAGGCGCAGGCTATGGCTACACCTTC. Translation: CASSIVGAGYGYTF.

In DNA form, the CDR3 reads TGTGCCAGTAGTCCCCAACTAGCGGGGGGGGCTTACAATGAGCAGTTCTTC. This sequence encodes CASSPQLAGGAYNEQFF. The V call is TRBV19, the J call TRBJ2-1; 13 nucleotides align to TRBD2. The V and J ends lost 5 bases and 4 bases, in that order; junction bases with no gene match: 8. Germline V CDR1 and CDR2: LNHDA, SQIVND (reference sequence). The length of the CDR3 is 17 residues.

The V and J genes are TRBV30 and TRBJ2-5; TRBD2 agrees at 11 bases. Germline V gene lookup returns CDR1 GTSNPN and CDR2 SVGIG (reference sequence). The ends lost 1 base at V and 5 bases at J; junction bases unmatched: 3. CDR3 length: 14 amino acids. The CDR3 coding sequence is TGTGCCTGGAGTGGGGGACTAGCGGTTGAGACCCAGTACTTC. This codes for CAWSGGLAVETQYF.

This chain joins TRBV10-3 and TRBJ1-2; D gene ambiguous. This CDR3 has 15 amino acids. Trimming took 5 bases from V and 8 from J, leaving 21 bases between them. In germline, CDR1 is ENHRY, CDR2 SYGVKD. The CDR3 loop is CAISSADSMGAGYTF. Written as DNA, the CDR3 is TGTGCCATCAGTTCCGCAGACTCAATGGGCGCCGGCTACACCTTC.

The chain uses TRBV7-8 and TRBJ2-1, with D possibly being TRBD1 (6 bases). The CDR3 consists of 15 residues. Per the germline V gene, CDR1 is SGHVS and CDR2 is FQNEAQ. V was pared by 5 bases and J by 3 bases, with 14 bases between. The DNA for the CDR3 is TGTGCCAGCAGCCTGTGGCAGGGGAACTACAATGAGCAGTTCTTC. It is translated as CASSLWQGNYNEQFF.

This chain connects TRBV7-2 to TRBJ2-3; 7 bases align to TRBD2. Germline V lookup: CDR1 SGHTA, CDR2 FQGNSA. The trim removed 5 bases at V and 4 bases at J, leaving 9 bases unmatched. The CDR3 is 15 amino acids. CDR3 nucleotides: TGTGCCAGCAGCCGGCCGGGACTACATTCAGATACGCAGTATTTT. Translation gives CASSRPGLHSDTQYF. The whole variable domain, remainder taken from reference TRBV7-2 and TRBJ2-3, is GAGVSQSPSNKVTEKGKDVELRCDPISGHTALYWYRQSLGQGLEFLIYFQGNSAPDKSGLPSDRFSAERTGGSVSTLTIQRTQQEDSAVYLCASSRPGLHSDTQYFGPGTRLTVL.